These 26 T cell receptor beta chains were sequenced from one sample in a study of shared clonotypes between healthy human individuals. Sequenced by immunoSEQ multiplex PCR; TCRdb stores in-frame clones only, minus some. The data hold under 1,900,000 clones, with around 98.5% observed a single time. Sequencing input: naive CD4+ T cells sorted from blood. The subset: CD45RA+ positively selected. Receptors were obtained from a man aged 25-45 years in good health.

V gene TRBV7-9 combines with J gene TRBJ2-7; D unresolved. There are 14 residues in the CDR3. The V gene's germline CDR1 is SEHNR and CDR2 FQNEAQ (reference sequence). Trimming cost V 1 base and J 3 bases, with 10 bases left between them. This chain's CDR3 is CASSLDVYRYEQYF. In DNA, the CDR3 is TGTGCCAGCAGCTTAGACGTCTACCGCTACGAGCAGTACTTC.

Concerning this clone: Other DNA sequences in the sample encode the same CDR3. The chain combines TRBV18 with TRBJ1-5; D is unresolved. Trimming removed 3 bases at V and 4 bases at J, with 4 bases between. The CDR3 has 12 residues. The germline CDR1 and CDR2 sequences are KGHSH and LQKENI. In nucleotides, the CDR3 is TGTGCCAGCTCACCCACTAATCAGCCCCAGCATTTT. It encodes CASSPTNQPQHF.

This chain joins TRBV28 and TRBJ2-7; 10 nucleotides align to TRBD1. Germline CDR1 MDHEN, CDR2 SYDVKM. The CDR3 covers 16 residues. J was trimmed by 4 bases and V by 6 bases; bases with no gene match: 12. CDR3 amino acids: CASRSNNRDRGYEQYF. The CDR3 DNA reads TGTGCCAGCAGATCTAACAACCGGGACAGGGGTTACGAGCAGTACTTC.

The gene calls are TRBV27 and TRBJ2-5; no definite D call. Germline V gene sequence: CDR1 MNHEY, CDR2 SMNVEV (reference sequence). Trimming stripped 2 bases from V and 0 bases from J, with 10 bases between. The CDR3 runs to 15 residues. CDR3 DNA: TGTGCCAGCAGTTTAAGGCGGCCGTACCAAGAGACCCAGTACTTC. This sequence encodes CASSLRRPYQETQYF.

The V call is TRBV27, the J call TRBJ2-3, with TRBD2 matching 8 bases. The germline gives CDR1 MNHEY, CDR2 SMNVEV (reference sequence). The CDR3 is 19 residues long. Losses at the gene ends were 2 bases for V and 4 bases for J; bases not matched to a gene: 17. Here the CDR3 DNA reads TGTGCCAGCAGTTTACGGGGCGGGAGGACCCCCCGGGCACCAGATACGCAGTATTTT. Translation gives CASSLRGGRTPRAPDTQYF.

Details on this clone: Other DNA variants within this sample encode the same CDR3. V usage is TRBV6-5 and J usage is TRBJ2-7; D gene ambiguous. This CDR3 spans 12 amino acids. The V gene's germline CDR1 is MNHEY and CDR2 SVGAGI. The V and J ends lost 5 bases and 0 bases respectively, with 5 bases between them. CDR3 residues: CASSRDSYEQYF. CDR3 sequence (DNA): TGTGCCAGCAGTCGTGACTCCTACGAGCAGTACTTC.

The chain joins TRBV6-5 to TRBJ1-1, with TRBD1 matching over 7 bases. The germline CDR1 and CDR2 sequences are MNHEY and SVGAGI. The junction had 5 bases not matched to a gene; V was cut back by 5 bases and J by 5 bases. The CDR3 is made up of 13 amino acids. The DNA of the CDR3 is TGTGCCAGCAGTGAGCAGGGGGAGACTGAAGCTTTCTTT. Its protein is CASSEQGETEAFF.

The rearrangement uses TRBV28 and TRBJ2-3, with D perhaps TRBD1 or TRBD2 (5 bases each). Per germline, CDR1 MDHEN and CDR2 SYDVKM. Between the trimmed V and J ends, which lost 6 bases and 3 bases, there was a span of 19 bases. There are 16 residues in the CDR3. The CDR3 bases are TGTGCCAGCAGCCTAGGGCGGGTTGGGGCAACAGATACGCAGTATTTT. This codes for CASSLGRVGATDTQYF.

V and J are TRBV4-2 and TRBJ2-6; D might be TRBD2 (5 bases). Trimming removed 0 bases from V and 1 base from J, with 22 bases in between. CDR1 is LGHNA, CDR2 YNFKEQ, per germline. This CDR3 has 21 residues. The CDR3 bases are TGTGCCAGCAGCCAAGAAAGAGTAGAGGGCACCCATCTTTCTGGGGCCAACGTCCTGACTTTC. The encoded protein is CASSQERVEGTHLSGANVLTF.

The CDR3 sequence is CASSKTGGVHLYEQYF. As DNA, the CDR3 is TGTGCCAGCAGCAAAACAGGGGGCGTACATCTTTACGAGCAGTACTTC. This chain uses TRBV7-9 with TRBJ2-7; 9 nucleotides line up with TRBD1. This CDR3 is built from 16 residues. Germline CDR1 is SEHNR and CDR2 is FQNEAQ (reference sequence). Losses at the gene ends were 5 bases for V and 4 bases for J; bases not matched to a gene: 12. The complete variable domain, with remaining parts taken from reference TRBV7-9 and TRBJ2-7, reads DTGVSQNPRHKITKRGQNVTFRCDPISEHNRLYWYRQTLGQGPEFLTYFQNEAQLEKSRLLSDRFSAERPKGSFSTLEIQRTEQGDSAMYLCASSKTGGVHLYEQYFGPGTRLTVT.

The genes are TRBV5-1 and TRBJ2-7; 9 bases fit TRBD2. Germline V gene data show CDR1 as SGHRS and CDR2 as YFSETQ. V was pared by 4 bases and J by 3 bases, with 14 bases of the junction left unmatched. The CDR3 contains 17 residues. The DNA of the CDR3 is TGCGCCAGCAGCAGGAGGGTTAGCGGGAGTGGTGGCTACGAGCAGTACTTC. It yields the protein CASSRRVSGSGGYEQYF.

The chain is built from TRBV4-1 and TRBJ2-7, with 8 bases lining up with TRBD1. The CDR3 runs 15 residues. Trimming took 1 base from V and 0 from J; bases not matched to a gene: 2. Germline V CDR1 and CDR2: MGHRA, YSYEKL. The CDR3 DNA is TGCGCCAGCAGCCAAGGGACAGGGAGCTCCTACGAGCAGTACTTC. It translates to CASSQGTGSSYEQYF.

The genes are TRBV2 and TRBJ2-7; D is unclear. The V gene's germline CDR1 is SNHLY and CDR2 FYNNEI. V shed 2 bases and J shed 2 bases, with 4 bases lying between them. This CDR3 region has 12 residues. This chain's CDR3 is CASSETTYEQYF. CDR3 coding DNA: TGTGCCAGCAGTGAAACTACCTACGAGCAGTACTTC.

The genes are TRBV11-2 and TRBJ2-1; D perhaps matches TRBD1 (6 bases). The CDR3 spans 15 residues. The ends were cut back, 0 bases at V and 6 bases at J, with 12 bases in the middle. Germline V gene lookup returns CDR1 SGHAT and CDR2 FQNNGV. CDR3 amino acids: CASSLDSSRGNEQFF. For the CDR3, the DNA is TGTGCCAGCAGCTTAGATTCCAGCAGGGGCAATGAGCAGTTCTTC.

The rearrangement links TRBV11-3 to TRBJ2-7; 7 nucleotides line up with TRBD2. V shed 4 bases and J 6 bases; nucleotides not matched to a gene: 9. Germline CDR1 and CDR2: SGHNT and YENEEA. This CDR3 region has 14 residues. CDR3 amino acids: CASSSGGGPSEQYF. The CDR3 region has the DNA TGTGCCAGCAGCTCTGGGGGAGGGCCCTCCGAGCAGTACTTC.

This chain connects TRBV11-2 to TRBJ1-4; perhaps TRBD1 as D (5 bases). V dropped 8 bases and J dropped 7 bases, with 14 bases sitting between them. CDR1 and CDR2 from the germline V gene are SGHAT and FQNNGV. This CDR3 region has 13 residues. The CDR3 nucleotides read TGTGCCAGCGCGGGCCCAAGGGGTGAAAAACTGTTTTTT. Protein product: CASAGPRGEKLFF.

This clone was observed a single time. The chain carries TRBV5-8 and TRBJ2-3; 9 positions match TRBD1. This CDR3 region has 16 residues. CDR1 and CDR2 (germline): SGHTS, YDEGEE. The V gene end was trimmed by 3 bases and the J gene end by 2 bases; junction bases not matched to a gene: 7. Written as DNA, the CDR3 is TGTGCCAGCAGCTCAGGGGACAGGGCTGACACAGATACGCAGTATTTT. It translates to CASSSGDRADTDTQYF.

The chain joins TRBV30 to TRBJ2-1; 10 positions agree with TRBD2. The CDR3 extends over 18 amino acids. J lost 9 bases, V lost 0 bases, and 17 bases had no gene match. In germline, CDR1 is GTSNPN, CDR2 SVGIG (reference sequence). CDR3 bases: TGTGCCTGGAGTGTGCGGCTAGCGGGAGTATTCCGGGTTGGTGAGCAGTTCTTC. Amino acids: CAWSVRLAGVFRVGEQFF.

Here the CDR3 reads CASSAAGTRYEQYF. The CDR3 bases are TGTGCCAGCAGCGCCGCCGGGACAAGGTACGAGCAGTACTTC. The chain couples TRBV7-9 to TRBJ2-7, with a weak D call TRBD1 (6 bases). The V and J ends lost 5 bases and 4 bases respectively, with 15 bases between them. Germline CDR1 reads SEHNR; CDR2 reads FQNEAQ (reference sequence). The CDR3 spans 14 residues.

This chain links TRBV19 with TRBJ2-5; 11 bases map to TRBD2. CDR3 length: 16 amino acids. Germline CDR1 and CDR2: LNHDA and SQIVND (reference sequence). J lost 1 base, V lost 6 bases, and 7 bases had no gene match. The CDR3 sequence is CASSKLAGAVQETQYF. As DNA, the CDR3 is TGTGCCAGTAGCAAACTAGCGGGAGCCGTCCAAGAGACCCAGTACTTC.

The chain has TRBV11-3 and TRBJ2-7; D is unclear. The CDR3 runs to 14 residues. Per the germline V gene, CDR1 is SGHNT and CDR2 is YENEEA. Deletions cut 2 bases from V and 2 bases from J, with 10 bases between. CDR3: CASSLRPRTYEQYF. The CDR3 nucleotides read TGTGCCAGCAGCTTACGGCCGAGGACCTACGAGCAGTACTTC.

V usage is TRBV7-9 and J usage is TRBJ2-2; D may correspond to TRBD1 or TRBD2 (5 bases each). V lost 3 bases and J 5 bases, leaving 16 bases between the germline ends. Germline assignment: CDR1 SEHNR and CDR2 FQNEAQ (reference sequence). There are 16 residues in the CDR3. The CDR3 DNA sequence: TGTGCCAGCAGCTTCGCACGAGGGGTTTGGACCGGGGAGCTGTTTTTT. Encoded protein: CASSFARGVWTGELFF.

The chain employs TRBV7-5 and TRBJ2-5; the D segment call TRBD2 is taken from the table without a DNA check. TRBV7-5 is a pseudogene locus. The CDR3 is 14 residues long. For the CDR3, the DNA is TGTGTCAGAAGCCCCCGCAGGAGGGAGGAGACCCAGTACTTC. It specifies CVRSPRRREETQYF.

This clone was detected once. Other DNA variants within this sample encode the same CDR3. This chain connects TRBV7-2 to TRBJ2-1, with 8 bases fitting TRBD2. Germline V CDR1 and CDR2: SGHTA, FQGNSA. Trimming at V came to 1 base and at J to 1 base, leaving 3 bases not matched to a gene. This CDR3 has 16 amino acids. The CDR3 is CASSLVASGSYNEQFF. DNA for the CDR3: TGTGCCAGCAGCTTAGTGGCTAGCGGGTCCTACAATGAGCAGTTCTTC.

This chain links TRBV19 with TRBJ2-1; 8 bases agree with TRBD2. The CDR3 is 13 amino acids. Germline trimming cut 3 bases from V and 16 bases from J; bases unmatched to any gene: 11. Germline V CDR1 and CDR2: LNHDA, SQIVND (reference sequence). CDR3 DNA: TGTGCCAGTAGTATCCTGTCCGGGACTAGAGGCTTCTTC. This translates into CASSILSGTRGFF.

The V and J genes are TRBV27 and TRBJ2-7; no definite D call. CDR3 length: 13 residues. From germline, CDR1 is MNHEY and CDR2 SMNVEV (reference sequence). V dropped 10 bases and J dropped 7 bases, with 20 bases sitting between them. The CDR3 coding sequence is TGTGCCACCCAGAAGGCAGTCTCTCGGGAGCAGTACTTC. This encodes CATQKAVSREQYF.